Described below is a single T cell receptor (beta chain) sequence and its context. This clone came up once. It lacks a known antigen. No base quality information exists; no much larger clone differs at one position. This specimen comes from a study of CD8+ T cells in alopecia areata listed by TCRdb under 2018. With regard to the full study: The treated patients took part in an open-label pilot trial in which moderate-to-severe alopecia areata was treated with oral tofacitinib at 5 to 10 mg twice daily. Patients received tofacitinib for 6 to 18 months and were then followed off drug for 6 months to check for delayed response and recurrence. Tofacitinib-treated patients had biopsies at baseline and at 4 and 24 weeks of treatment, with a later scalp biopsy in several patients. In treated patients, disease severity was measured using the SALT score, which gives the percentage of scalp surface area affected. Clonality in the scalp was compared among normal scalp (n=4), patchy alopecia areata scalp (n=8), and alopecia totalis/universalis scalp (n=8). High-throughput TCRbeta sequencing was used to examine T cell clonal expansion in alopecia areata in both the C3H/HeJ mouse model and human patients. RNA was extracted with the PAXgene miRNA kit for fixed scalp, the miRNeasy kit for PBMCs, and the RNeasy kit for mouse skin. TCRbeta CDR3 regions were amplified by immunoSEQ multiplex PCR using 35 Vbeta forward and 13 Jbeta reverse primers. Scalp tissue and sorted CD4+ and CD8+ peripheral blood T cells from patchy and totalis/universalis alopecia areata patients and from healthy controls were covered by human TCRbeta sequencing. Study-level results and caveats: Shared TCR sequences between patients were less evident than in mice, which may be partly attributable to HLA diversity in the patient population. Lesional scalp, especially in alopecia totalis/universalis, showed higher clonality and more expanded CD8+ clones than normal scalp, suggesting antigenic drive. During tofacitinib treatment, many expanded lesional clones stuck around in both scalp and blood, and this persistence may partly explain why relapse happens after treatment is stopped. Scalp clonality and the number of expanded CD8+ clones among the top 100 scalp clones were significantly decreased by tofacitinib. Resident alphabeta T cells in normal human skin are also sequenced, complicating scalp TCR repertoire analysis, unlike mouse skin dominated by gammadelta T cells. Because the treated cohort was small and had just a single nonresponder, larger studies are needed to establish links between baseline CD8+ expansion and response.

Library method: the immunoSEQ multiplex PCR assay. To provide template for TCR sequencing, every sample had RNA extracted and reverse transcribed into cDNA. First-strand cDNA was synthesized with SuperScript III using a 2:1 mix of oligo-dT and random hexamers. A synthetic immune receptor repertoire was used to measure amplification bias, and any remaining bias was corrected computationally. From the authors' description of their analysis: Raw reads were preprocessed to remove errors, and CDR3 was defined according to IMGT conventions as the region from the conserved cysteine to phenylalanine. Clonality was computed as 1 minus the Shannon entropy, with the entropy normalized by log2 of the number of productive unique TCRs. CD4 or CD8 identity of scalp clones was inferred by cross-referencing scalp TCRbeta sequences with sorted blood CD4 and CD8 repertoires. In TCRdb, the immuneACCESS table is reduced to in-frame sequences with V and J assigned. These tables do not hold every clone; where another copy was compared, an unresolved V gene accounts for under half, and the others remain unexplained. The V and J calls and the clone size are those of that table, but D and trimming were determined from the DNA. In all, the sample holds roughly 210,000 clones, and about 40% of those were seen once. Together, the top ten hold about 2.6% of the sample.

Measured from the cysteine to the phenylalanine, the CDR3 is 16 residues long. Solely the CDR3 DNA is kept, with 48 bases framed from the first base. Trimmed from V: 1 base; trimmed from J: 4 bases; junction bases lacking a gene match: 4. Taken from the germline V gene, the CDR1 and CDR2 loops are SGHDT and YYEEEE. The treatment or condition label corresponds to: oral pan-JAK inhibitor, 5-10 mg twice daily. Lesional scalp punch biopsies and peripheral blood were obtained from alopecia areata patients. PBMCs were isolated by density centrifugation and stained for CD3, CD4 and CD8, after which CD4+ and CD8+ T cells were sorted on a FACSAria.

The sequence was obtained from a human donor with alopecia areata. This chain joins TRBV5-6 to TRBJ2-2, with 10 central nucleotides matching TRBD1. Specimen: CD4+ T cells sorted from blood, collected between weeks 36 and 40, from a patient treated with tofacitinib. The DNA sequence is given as TGTGCCAGCAGCTTGCGCCGGGACAGGGGCACCGGGGAGCTGTTTTTT. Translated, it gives CASSLRRDRGTGELFF.